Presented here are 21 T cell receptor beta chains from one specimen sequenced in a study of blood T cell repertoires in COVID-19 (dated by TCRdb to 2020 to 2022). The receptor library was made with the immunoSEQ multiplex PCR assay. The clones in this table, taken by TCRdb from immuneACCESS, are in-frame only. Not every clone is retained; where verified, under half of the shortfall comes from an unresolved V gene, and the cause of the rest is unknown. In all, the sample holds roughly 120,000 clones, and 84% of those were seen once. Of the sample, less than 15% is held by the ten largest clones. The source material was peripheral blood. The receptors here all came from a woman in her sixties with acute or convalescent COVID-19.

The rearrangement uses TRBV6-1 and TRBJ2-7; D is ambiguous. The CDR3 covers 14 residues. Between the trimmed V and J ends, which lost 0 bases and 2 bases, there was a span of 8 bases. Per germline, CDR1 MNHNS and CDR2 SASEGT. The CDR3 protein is CASSEASATYEQYF. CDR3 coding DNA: TGTGCCAGCAGTGAAGCCAGCGCCACCTACGAGCAGTACTTC.

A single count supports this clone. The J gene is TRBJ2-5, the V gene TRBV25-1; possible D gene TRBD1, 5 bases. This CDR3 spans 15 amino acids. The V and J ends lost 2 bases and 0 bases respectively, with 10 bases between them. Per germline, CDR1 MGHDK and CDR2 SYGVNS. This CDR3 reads CASSETTAHQETQYF. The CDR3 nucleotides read TGTGCCAGCAGTGAAACGACAGCGCACCAAGAGACCCAGTACTTC.

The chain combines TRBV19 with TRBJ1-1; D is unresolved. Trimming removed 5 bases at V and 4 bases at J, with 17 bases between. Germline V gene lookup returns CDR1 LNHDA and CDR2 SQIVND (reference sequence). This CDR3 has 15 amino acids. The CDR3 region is CASSPDQWGGTEAFF. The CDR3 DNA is TGTGCCAGTAGTCCTGACCAGTGGGGAGGCACTGAAGCTTTCTTT.

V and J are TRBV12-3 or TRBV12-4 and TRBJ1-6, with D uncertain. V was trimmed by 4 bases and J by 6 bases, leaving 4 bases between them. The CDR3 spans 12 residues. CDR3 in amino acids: CASSSSNSPLHF. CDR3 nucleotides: TGTGCCAGCAGTTCCAGTAATTCACCCCTCCACTTT.

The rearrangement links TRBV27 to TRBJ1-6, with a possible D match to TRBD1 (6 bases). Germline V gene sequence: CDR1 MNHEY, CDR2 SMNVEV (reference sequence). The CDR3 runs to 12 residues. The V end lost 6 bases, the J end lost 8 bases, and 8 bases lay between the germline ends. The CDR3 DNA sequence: TGTGCCAGCAGCAACAGGGATTCACCCCTCCACTTT. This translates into CASSNRDSPLHF.

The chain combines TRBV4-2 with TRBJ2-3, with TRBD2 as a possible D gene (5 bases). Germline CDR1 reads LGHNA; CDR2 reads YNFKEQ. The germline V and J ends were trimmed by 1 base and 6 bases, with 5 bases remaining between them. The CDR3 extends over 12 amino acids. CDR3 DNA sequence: TGTGCCAGCAGCCAAGCGGGGGATACGCAGTATTTT. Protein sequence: CASSQAGDTQYF.

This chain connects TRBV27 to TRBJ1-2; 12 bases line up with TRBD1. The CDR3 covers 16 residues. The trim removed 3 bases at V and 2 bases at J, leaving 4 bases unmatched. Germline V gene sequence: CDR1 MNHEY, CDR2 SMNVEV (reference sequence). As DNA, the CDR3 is TGTGCCAGCAGTTTTAAGGGACAGGGGGCAAACTATGGCTACACCTTC. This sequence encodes CASSFKGQGANYGYTF.

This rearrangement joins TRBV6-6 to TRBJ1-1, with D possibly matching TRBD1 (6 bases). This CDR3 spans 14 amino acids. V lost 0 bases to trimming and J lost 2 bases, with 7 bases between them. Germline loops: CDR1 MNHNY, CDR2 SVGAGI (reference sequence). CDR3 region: CASSYSGHNTEAFF. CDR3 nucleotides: TGTGCCAGCAGTTACTCGGGACACAACACTGAAGCTTTCTTT.

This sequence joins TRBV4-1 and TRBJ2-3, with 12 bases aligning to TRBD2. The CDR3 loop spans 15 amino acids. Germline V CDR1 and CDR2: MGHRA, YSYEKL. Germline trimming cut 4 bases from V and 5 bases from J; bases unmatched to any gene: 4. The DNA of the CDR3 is TGCGCCAGCAGCCCCTTGGGACTAGCGGGAGATACGCAGTATTTT. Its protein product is CASSPLGLAGDTQYF.

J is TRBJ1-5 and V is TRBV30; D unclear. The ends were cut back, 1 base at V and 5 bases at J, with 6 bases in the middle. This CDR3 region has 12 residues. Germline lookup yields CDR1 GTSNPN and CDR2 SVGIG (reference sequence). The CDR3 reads CAWSGVDQPQHF. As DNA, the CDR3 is TGTGCCTGGAGTGGAGTGGATCAGCCCCAGCATTTT. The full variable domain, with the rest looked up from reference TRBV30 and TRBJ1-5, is SQTIHQWPATLVQPVGSPLSLECTVEGTSNPNLYWYRQAAGRGLQLLFYSVGIGQISSEVPQNLSASRPQDRQFILSSKKLLLSDSGFYLCAWSGVDQPQHFGDGTRLSIL.

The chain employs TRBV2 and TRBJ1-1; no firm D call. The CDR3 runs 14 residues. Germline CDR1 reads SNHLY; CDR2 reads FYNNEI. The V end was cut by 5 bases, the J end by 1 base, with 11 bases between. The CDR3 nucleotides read TGTGCCAGCAGTTTTACAGAAGGGAACACTGAAGCTTTCTTT. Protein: CASSFTEGNTEAFF.

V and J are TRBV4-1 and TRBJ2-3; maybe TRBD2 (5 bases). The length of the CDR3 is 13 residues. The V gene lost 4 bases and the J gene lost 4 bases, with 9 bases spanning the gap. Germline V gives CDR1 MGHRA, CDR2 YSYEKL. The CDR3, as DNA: TGCGCCAGCAGCCCCGGGATCTCAGATACGCAGTATTTT. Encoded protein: CASSPGISDTQYF.

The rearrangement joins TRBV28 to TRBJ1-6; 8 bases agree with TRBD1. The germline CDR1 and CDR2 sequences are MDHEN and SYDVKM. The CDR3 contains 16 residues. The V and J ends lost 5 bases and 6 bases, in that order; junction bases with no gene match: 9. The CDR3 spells CASSTPGTGLNSPLHF. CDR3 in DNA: TGTGCCAGCAGTACTCCCGGGACAGGCCTTAATTCACCCCTCCACTTT. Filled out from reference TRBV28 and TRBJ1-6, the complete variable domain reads DVKVTQSSRYLVKRTGEKVFLECVQDMDHENMFWYRQDPGLGLRLIYFSYDVKMKEKGDIPEGYSVSREKKERFSLILESASTNQTSMYLCASSTPGTGLNSPLHFGNGTRLTVT.

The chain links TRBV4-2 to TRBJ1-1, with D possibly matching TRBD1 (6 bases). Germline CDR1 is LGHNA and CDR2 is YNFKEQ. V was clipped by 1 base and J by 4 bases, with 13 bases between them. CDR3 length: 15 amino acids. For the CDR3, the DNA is TGTGCCAGCAGCCAAGTTGGGGGCGCGGGCACTGAAGCTTTCTTT. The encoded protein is CASSQVGGAGTEAFF.

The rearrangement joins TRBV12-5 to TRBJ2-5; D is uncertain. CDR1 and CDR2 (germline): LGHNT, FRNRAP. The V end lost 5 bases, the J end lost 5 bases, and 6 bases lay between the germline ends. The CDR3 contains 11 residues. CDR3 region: CASGPLETQYF. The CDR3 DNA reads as TGTGCTAGTGGTCCCCTGGAGACCCAGTACTTC.

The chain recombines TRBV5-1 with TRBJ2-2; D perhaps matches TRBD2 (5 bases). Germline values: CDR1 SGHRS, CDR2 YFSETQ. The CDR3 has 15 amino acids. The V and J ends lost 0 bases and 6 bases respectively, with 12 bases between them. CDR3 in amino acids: CASSLVGRRAGELFF. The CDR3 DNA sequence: TGCGCCAGCAGCTTGGTAGGGAGAAGGGCCGGGGAGCTGTTTTTT.

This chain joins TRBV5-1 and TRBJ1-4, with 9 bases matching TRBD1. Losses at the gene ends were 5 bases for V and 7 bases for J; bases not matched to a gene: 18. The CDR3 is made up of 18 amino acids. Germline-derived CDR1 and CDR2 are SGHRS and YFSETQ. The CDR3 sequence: CASSFDGTGSWGPEKLFF. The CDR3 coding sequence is TGCGCCAGCAGTTTCGACGGGACAGGGAGCTGGGGCCCTGAAAAACTGTTTTTT.

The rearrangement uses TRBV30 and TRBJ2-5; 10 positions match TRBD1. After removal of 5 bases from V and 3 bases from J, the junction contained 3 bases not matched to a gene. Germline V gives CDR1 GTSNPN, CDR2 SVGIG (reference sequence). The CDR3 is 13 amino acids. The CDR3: CAWGTGAKETQYF. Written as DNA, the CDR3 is TGTGCCTGGGGGACAGGGGCTAAAGAGACCCAGTACTTC.

CDR3 nucleotides: TGTGCCAGCGTTGTGGGACAGGGGATTTCTGGAAACACCATATATTTT. This codes for CASVVGQGISGNTIYF. The rearrangement uses TRBV28 and TRBJ1-3; 10 bases align to TRBD1. CDR3 length: 16 residues. Trimming at V came to 8 bases and at J to 1 base, leaving 8 bases not matched to a gene. Germline V gives CDR1 MDHEN, CDR2 SYDVKM.

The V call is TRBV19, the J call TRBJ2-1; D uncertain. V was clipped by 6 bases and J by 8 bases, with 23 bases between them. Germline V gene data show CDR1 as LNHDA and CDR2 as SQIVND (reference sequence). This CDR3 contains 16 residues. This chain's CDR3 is CASSGSAAPSPHEQFF. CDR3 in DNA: TGTGCCAGTAGCGGCTCCGCGGCTCCGTCTCCCCATGAGCAGTTCTTC.

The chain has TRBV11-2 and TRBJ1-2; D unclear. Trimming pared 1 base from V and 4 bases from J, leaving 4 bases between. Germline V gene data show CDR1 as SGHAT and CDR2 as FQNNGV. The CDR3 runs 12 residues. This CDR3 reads CASSLASYGYTF. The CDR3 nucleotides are TGTGCCAGCAGCTTAGCTAGCTATGGCTACACCTTC.